This T cell receptor (beta chain) was documented in a study of blood T cell repertoires in COVID-19. Study at large: The United States, Italy and Spain were the sources of the acute and convalescent COVID-19 samples. Nucleic acid was either cDNA or gDNA, and it came from T cells, B-cell-depleted T cells, or PBMCs.

From germline, CDR1 is SEHNR and CDR2 FQNEAQ (reference sequence). V was trimmed by 1 base and J by 8 bases, leaving 14 bases between them. The CDR3 contains 14 residues. Produced via immunoSEQ multiplex PCR; TCRdb's table is partial and in-frame only. The profile shows about 130,000 clones, roughly 74% of them singletons. The chain combines TRBV7-9 with TRBJ1-1; D unresolved. Sequencing used peripheral blood. The clonotype originates from a man in his 60s with acute or convalescent COVID-19. The CDR3 bases are TGTGCCAGCAGCTTAGTAGGGTCCGGGAAGGAAGCTTTCTTT. Amino acids: CASSLVGSGKEAFF.